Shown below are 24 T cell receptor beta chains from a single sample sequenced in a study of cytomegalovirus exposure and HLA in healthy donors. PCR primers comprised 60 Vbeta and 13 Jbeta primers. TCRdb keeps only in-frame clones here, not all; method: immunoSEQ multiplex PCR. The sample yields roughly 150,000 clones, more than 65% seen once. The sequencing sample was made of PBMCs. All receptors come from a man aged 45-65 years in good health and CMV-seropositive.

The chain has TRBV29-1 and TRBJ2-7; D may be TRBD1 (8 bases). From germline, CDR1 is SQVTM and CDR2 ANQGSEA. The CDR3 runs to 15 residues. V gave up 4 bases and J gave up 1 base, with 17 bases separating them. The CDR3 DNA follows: TGCAGCGTTGCCGGGGGGACAGGTTTTTCCTACGAGCAGTACTTC. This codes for CSVAGGTGFSYEQYF.

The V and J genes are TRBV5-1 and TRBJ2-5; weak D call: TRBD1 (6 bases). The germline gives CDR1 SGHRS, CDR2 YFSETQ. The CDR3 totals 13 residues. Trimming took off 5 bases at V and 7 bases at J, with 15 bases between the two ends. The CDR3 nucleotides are TGCGCCAGCAGGGAACAGGGAGAGGGGACCCAGTACTTC. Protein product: CASREQGEGTQYF.

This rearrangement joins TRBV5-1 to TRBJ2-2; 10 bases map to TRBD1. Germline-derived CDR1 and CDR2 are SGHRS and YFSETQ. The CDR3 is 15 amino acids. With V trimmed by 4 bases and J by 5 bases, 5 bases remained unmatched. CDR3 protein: CASSQDRGGTGELFF. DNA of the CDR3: TGCGCCAGCAGCCAGGACAGGGGGGGGACCGGGGAGCTGTTTTTT.

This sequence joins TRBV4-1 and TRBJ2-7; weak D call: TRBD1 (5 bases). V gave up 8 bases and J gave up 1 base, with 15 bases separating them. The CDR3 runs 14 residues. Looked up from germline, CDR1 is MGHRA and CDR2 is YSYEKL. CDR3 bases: TGCGCCAGCGGCTACAGGTTAGGGTCCTACGAGCAGTACTTC. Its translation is CASGYRLGSYEQYF.

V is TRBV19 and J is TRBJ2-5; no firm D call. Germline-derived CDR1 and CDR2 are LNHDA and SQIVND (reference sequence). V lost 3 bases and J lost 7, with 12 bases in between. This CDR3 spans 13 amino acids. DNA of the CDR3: TGTGCCAGTAGTATTGGGCTCCTGGGGACCCAGTACTTC. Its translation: CASSIGLLGTQYF.

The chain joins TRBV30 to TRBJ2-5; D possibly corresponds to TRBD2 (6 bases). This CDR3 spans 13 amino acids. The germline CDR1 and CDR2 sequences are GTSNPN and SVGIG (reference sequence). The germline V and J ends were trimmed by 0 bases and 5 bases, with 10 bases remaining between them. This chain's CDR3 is CAWSVGGPETQYF. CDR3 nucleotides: TGTGCCTGGAGTGTGGGGGGTCCGGAGACCCAGTACTTC.

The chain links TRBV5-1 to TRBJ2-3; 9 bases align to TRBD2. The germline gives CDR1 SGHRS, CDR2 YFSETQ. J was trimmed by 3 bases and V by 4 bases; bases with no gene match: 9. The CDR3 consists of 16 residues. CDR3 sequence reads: CASSPPAGGGTDTQYF. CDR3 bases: TGCGCCAGCAGCCCCCCCGCGGGAGGGGGTACAGATACGCAGTATTTT.

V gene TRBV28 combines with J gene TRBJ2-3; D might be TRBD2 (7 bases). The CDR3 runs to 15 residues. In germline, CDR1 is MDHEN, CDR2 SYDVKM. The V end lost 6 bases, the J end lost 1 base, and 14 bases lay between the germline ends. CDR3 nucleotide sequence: TGTGCCAGCAGCCGGGGAGGGGGGGGCACAGATACGCAGTATTTT. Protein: CASSRGGGGTDTQYF. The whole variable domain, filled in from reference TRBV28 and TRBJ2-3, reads DVKVTQSSRYLVKRTGEKVFLECVQDMDHENMFWYRQDPGLGLRLIYFSYDVKMKEKGDIPEGYSVSREKKERFSLILESASTNQTSMYLCASSRGGGGTDTQYFGPGTRLTVL.

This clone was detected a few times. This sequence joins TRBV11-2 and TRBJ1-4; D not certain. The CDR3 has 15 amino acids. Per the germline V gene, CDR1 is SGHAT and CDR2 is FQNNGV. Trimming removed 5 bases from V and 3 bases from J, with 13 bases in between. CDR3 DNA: TGTGCCAGCAGCGAGTCAGGCCTGCCTAATGAAAAACTGTTTTTT. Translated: CASSESGLPNEKLFF.

The CDR3 reads CASSQDRNSPETQYF. The CDR3 nucleotides are TGCGCCAGCAGCCAAGATCGAAATAGCCCAGAGACCCAGTACTTC. This rearrangement joins TRBV4-3 to TRBJ2-5; the D is unclear. CDR1 and CDR2 (germline): LGHNA, YSLEER. V lost 0 bases and J 4 bases, leaving 12 bases between the germline ends. The CDR3 extends over 15 amino acids.

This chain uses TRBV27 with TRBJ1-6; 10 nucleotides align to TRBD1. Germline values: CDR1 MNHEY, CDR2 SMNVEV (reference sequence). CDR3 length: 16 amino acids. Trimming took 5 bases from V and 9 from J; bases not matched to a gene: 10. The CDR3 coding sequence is TGTGCCAGCAGTCCGCGGACAGGGGGGATCATTTCACCCCTCCACTTT. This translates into CASSPRTGGIISPLHF.

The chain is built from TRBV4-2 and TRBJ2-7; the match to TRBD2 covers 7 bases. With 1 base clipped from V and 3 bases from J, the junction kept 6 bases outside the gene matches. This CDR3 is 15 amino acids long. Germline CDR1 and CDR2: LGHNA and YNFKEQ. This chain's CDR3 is CASSQVPSGVYEQYF. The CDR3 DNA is TGTGCCAGCAGCCAAGTCCCTAGCGGAGTCTACGAGCAGTACTTC.

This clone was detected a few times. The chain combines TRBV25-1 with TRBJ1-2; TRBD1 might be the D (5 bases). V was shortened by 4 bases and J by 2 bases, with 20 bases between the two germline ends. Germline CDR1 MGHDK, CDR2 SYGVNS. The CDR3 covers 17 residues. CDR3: CASSGAGRVLGNYGYTF. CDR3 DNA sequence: TGTGCCAGCAGTGGAGCAGGGAGGGTCCTAGGGAACTATGGCTACACCTTC.

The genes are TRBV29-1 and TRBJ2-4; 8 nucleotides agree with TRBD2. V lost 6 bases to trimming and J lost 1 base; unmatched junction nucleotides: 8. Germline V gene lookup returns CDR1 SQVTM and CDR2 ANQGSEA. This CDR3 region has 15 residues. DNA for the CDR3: TGCAGCGTCGGAGGCGGGAGGCTGGCCAAAAACATTCAGTACTTC. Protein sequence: CSVGGGRLAKNIQYF. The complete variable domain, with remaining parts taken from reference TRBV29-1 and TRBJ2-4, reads SAVISQKPSRDICQRGTSLTIQCQVDSQVTMMFWYRQQPGQSLTLIATANQGSEATYESGFVIDKFPISRPNLTFSTLTVSNMSPEDSSIYLCSVGGGRLAKNIQYFGAGTRLSVL.

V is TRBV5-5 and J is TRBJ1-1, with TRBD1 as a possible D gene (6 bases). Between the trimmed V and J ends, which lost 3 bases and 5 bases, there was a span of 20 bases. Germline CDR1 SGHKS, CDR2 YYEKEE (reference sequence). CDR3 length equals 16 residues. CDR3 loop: CASSSGLGAGWTEAFF. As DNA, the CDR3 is TGTGCCAGCAGCTCTGGACTGGGGGCTGGGTGGACTGAAGCTTTCTTT.

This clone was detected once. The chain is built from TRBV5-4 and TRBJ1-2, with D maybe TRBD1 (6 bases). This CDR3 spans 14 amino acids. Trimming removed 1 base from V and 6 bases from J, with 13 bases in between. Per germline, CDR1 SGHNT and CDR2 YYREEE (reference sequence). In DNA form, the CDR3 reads TGTGCCAGCAGCTTGTTCCTGACAGGTGATGGCTACACCTTC. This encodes CASSLFLTGDGYTF.

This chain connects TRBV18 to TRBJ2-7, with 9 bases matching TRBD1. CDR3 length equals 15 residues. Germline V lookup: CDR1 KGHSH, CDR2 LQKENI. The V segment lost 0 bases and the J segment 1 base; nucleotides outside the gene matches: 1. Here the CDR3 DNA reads TGTGCCAGCTCACCACCGGGACAGGGTTCCTACGAGCAGTACTTC. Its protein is CASSPPGQGSYEQYF.

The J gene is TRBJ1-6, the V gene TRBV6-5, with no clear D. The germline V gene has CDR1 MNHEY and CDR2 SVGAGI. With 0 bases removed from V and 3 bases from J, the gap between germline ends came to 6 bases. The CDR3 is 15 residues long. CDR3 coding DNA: TGTGCCAGCAGTTACTCGAGGGACTATAATTCACCCCTCCACTTT. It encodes CASSYSRDYNSPLHF.

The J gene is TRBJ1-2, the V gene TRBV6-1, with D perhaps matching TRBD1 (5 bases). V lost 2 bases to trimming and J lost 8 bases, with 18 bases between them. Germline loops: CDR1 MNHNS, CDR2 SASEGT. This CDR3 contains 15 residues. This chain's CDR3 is CASSEPSGIGSGYTF. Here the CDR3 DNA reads TGTGCCAGCAGTGAACCCTCAGGGATCGGTAGCGGCTACACCTTC.

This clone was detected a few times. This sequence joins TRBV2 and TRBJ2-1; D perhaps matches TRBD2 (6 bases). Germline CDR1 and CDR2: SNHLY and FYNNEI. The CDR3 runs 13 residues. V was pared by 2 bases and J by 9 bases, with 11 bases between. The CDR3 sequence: CASSEIAAVEQFF. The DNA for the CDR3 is TGTGCCAGCAGTGAAATAGCGGCTGTTGAGCAGTTCTTC. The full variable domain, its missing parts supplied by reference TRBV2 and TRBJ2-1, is EPEVTQTPSHQVTQMGQEVILRCVPISNHLYFYWYRQILGQKVEFLVSFYNNEISEKSEIFDDQFSVERPDGSNFTLKIRSTKLEDSAMYFCASSEIAAVEQFFGPGTRLTVL.

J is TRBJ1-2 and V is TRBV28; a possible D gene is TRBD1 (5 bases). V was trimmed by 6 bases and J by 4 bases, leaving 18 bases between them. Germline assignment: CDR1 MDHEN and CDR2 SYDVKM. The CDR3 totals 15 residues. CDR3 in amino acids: CASRQGGGVSYGYTF. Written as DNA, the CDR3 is TGTGCCAGCAGGCAGGGCGGGGGAGTCAGCTATGGCTACACCTTC.

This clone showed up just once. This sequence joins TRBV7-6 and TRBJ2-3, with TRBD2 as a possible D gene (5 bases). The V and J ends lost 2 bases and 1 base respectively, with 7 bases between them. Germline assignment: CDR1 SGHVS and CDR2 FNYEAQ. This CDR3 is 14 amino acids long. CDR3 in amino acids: CASSLSGGTDTQYF. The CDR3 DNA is TGTGCCAGCAGCTTATCCGGGGGCACAGATACGCAGTATTTT.

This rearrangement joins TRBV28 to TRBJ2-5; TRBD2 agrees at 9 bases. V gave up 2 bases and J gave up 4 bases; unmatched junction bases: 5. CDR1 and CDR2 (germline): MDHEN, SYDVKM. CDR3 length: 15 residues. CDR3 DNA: TGTGCCAGCAGTTTAGCGGGACTAGCTAGAGAGACCCAGTACTTC. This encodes CASSLAGLARETQYF.

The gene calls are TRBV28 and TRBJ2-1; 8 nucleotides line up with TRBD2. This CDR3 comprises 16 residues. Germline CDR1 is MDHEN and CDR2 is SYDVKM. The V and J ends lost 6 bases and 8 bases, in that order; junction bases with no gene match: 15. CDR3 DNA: TGTGCCAGCAGCCCGAGCGGGAGAGGGGCTGTGGATGAGCAGTTCTTC. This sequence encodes CASSPSGRGAVDEQFF.